This entry concerns a single TCR beta chain. The target of this receptor is not known. No qualities accompany the bases; no much larger clone lies one base away. Donors were 40 or so systemically healthy Caucasian individuals from Russia aged 6 to 90 years. Approximately 9.3 milliliters of peripheral blood were drawn from each donor into EDTA-treated Vacutainer tubes. Ficoll-Paque density-gradient centrifugation was used to isolate PBMCs, with at least 6 million obtained per sample. Trizol reagent was used to extract total RNA from PBMCs, with at least 6 micrograms per sample. For every donor, an aliquot of PBMCs went through flow cytometry to measure the percentages of naive CD45RAhigh/CD27high T cells. The data stem from a study of blood T cells in healthy people across ages (dated by TCRdb to 2015 to 2017). Notes on the research overall: In model experiments, template switching captured roughly one uniquely barcoded TCR beta cDNA molecule for every two T cells. Age-related changes in TCR beta repertoire diversity were measured in the study by deep sequencing normalized with unique cDNA molecular identifiers. Four age groups were formed from the donors: young (average 16 years), middle-aged (around 41), aged (62) and long-lived (around 82). Donors of different ages were randomly distributed across sequencing lanes to avoid experimental bias. Using the same blood draw, the study looked at two additional independent replicas of 1 million unique cDNA reads for two donors, one aged 18 to 29 and the other aged 80 or older.

Libraries were prepared through 5' RACE. The sample was run on an Illumina HiSeq 2500. A second PCR of 7 to 11 cycles was run with a J-beta primer mix and a sample-barcoded 5' primer. A template-switch 5' adaptor carrying 12 random nucleotides introduced a unique molecular identifier onto each TCR beta cDNA molecule. At least 2.5 million CDR3-containing paired-end reads were obtained from each sample. The Mint cDNA synthesis kit, primed by a TRBC-specific oligonucleotide, was used to synthesize first-strand cDNA from all RNA. Following uracil-DNA glycosylase treatment, all cDNA underwent a first 18-cycle PCR with the universal primers M1SS and BC2_uni_R. As for the original processing: For normalization, 1 million high-quality reads, each with a distinct molecular identifier, were randomly selected from each sample. Instead of being binned into consensus sequences, reads with shared molecular identifiers were discarded. MiTCR, set to a Q25 quality threshold and the strictest error-elimination algorithm, was used for CDR3 identification, clonotype clustering and error correction. Lower-bound total TCR beta diversity was estimated with a nonparametric unseen species model using Euler transformation. TCRdb trimmed the raw reads at Q25, called clones with MiXCR and kept productive beta chains. Records with the same CDR3 protein are collapsed into one entry carrying the most frequent genes and DNA. The V and J calls were determined by TCRdb, not by the authors. This sample comprises about 970,000 distinct CDR3 sequences, about 53% of them detected only once. About a fifth of the sample rests with the top ten.

Overall study outcomes, separate from this receptor: Conclusive comparison of naive and antigen-experienced compartments was prevented by the profiling of bulk unsorted PBMCs. Because donor CMV infection status was unknown, age-related changes in expanded clonotypes were potentially confounded. A strong correlation was found between observed TCR beta diversity and the percentage of naive T cells measured by flow cytometry. The long-lived group showed more naive CD4+ T cells, fewer expanded clones and increased TCR diversity than the aged group, suggesting age selection. As age increased, observed TCR beta diversity per million T cells dropped in a roughly linear way, and a significant reduction was already evident by age 40. Estimates of total diversity based on one million sequenced T cells were regarded as lower bounds and as underestimates.

Its CDR3 holds 13 amino acids, cysteine through phenylalanine. The kept DNA is CDR3 alone, 39 bases in frame from the first base. The germline V gene sets CDR1 to MDHEN and CDR2 to SYDVKM. V loses 8 bases, J loses 1 base, and the germline ends lie 11 bases apart. Sequencing input: blood. The chain employs TRBV28 and TRBJ1-1, with the D gene uncertain. The clonotype comes from a woman aged 60 to 75 in good health. The CDR3 loop reads CASGFRSNTEAFF. The DNA sequence is given as TGTGCCAGCGGGTTCCGATCGAACACTGAAGCTTTCTTT.